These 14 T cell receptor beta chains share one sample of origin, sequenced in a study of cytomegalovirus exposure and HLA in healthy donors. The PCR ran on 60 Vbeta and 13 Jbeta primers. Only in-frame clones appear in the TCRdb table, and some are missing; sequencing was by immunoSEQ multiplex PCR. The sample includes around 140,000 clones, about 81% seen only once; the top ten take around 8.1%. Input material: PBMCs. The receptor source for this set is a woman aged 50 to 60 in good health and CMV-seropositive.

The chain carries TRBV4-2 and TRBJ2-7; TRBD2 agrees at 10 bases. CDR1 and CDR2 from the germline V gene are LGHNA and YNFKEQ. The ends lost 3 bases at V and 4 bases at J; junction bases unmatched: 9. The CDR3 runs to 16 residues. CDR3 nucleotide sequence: TGTGCCAGCAGCCAGGAACTAGCGGGGTTTATATACGAGCAGTACTTC. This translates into CASSQELAGFIYEQYF.

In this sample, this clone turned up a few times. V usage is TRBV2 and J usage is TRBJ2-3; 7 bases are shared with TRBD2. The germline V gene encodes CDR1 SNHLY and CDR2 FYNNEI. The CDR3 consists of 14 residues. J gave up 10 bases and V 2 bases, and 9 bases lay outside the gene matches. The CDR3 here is CASSEPQRGPAQYF. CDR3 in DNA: TGTGCCAGCAGTGAACCCCAGCGGGGCCCGGCGCAGTATTTT.

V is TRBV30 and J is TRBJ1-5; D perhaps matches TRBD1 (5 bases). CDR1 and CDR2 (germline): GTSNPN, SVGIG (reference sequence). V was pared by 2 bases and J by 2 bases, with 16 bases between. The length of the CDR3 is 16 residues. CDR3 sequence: CAWSKWGGDRNQPQHF. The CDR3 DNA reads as TGTGCCTGGAGTAAATGGGGCGGGGATCGCAATCAGCCCCAGCATTTT. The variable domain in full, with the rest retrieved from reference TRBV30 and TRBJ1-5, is SQTIHQWPATLVQPVGSPLSLECTVEGTSNPNLYWYRQAAGRGLQLLFYSVGIGQISSEVPQNLSASRPQDRQFILSSKKLLLSDSGFYLCAWSKWGGDRNQPQHFGDGTRLSIL.

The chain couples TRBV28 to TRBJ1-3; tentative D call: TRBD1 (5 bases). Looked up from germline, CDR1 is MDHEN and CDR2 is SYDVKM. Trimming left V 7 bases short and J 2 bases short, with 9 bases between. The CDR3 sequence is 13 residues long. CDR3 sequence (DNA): TGTGCCAGCAAGCGCAGGGCTGGAAACACCATATATTTT. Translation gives CASKRRAGNTIYF. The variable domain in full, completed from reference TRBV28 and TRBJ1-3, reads DVKVTQSSRYLVKRTGEKVFLECVQDMDHENMFWYRQDPGLGLRLIYFSYDVKMKEKGDIPEGYSVSREKKERFSLILESASTNQTSMYLCASKRRAGNTIYFGEGSWLTVV.

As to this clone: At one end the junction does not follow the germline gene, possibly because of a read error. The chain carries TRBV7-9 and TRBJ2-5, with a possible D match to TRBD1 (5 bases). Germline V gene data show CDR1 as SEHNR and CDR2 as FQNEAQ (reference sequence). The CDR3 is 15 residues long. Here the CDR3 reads CSSSLPTEYQETQYF. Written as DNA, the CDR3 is TGTTCCAGCAGCCTACCGACAGAATACCAAGAGACCCAGTACTTC. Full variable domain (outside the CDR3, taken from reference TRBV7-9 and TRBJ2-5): DTGVSQNPRHKITKRGQNVTFRCDPISEHNRLYWYRQTLGQGPEFLTYFQNEAQLEKSRLLSDRFSAERPKGSFSTLEIQRTEQGDSAMYLCSSSLPTEYQETQYFGPGTRLLVL.

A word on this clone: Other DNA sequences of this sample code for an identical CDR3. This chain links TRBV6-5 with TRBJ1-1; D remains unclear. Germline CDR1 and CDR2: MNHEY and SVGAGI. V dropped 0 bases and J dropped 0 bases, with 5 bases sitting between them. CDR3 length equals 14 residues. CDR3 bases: TGTGCCAGCAGTTACTCCCAGATGAACACTGAAGCTTTCTTT. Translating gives CASSYSQMNTEAFF.

DNA of the CDR3: TGTGCCAGCAGCTTAGGACTAGTTTATCTCTCCAGGGCAGGAGAGACCCAGTACTTC. This gives the protein CASSLGLVYLSRAGETQYF. The rearrangement links TRBV7-8 to TRBJ2-5; D perhaps matches TRBD2 (6 bases). CDR3 length: 19 residues. CDR1 and CDR2 (germline): SGHVS, FQNEAQ. The V gene lost 1 base and the J gene lost 4 bases, with 25 bases spanning the gap.

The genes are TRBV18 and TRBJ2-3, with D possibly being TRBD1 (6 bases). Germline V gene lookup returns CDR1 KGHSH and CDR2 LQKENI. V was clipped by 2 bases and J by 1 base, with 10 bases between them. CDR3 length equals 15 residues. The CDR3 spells CASSPGGGRTDTQYF. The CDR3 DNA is TGTGCCAGCTCACCAGGGGGCGGCCGCACAGATACGCAGTATTTT.

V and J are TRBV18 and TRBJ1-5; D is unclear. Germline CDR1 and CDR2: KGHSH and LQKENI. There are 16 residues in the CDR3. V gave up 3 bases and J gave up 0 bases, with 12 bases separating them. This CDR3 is CASSPFAGPSNQPQHF. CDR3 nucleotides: TGTGCCAGCTCACCGTTTGCGGGTCCTAGCAATCAGCCCCAGCATTTT. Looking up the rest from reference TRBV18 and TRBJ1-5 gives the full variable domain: NAGVMQNPRHLVRRRGQEARLRCSPMKGHSHVYWYRQLPEEGLKFMVYLQKENIIDESGMPKERFSAEFPKEGPSILRIQQVVRGDSAAYFCASSPFAGPSNQPQHFGDGTRLSIL.

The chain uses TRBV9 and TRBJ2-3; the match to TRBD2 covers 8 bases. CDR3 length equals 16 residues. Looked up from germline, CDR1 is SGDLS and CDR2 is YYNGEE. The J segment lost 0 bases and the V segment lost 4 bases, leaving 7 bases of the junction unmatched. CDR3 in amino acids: CASSSTSGGSTDTQYF. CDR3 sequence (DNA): TGTGCCAGCAGCTCCACTAGCGGAGGGAGCACAGATACGCAGTATTTT.

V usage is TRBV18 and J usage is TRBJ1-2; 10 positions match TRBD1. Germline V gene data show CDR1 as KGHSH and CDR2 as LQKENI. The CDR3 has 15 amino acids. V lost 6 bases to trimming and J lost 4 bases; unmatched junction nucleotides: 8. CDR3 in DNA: TGTGCCAGCTCCTTAGAGTGGACAGGGGGCTATGGCTACACCTTC. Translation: CASSLEWTGGYGYTF.

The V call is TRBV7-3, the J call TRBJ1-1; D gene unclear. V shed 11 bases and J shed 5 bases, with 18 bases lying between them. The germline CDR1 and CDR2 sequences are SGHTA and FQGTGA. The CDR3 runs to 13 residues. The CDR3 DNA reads TGTGCCTCGGGAGAGGAGGGAGGAACTGAAGCTTTCTTT. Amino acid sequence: CASGEEGGTEAFF. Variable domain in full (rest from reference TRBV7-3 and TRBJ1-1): GAGVSQTPSNKVTEKGKYVELRCDPISGHTALYWYRQSLGQGPEFLIYFQGTGAADDSGLPNDRFFAVRPEGSVSTLKIQRTERGDSAVYLCASGEEGGTEAFFGQGTRLTVV.

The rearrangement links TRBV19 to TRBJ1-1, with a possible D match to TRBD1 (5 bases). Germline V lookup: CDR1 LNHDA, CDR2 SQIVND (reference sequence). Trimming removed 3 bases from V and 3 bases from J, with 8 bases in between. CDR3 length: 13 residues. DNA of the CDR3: TGTGCCAGTAGTATCCTAGGGGACACTGAAGCTTTCTTT. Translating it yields CASSILGDTEAFF.

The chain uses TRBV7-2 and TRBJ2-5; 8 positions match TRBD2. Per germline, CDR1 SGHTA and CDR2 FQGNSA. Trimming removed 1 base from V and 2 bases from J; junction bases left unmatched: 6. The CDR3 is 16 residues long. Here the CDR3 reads CASSLGGVAGQETQYF. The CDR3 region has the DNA TGTGCCAGCAGCTTAGGGGGGGTAGCGGGACAAGAGACCCAGTACTTC.